These T cell receptor beta chains were read from a single sample in a study of graft-versus-host responses after intestinal transplantation. For these receptors, no antigen is known. Using immunoSEQ multiplex PCR, the repertoire was profiled, and TCRdb retains in-frame clones only, with some absent. The table records about 90,000 clones, about 88% of them present only once. The sample was unstimulated CD4+ T cells sorted from spleen or lymph node cells, taken before transplant. These receptors were taken from a human donor who was the organ donor for an intestinal transplant. Both conserved end residues are part of each CDR3. A D gene is named only where the DNA matches it firmly. For some rows the clone size is stated as once, few or many, or as a class when expanded; others skip it.

J: TRBJ2-3; size: NA; V: TRBV7-2; D: NA; CDR3: CASSPGTYGGDTQYF; DNA: TGTGCCAGCAGCCCCGGGACTTATGGGGGAGATACGCAGTATTTT
J: TRBJ1-1; size: NA; V: TRBV18; D: NA; CDR3: CASLLTGMNTEAFF; DNA: TGTGCCAGTCTCCTAACGGGAATGAACACTGAAGCTTTCTTT
J: TRBJ2-1; size: once; V: TRBV10-2; D: TRBD2; CDR3: CASRRLAGAPNEQFF; DNA: TGCGCCAGCAGAAGACTAGCGGGGGCCCCCAATGAGCAGTTCTTC
J: TRBJ2-7; size: NA; V: TRBV2; D: NA; CDR3: CASALVAEQYF; DNA: TGTGCCAGCGCCCTAGTGGCCGAGCAGTACTTC
J: TRBJ1-5; size: NA; V: TRBV19; D: TRBD1; CDR3: CASSMGQDDQPQHF; DNA: TGTGCCAGTAGTATGGGACAGGATGATCAGCCCCAGCATTTT
J: TRBJ1-5; size: NA; V: TRBV6-1; D: TRBD1; CDR3: CASSDDRGNQPQHF; DNA: TGTGCCAGCAGTGATGACAGGGGCAATCAGCCCCAGCATTTT
J: TRBJ1-1; size: NA; V: TRBV12-5; D: NA; CDR3: CASGLVLGGPGKNTEAFF; DNA: TGTGCTAGTGGTTTGGTACTGGGGGGGCCGGGGAAGAACACTGAAGCTTTCTTT
J: TRBJ2-7; size: NA; V: TRBV27; D: NA; CDR3: CASSPKPPILQGSTYEQYF; DNA: TGTGCCAGCAGTCCTAAACCTCCAATTCTACAGGGTTCGACCTACGAGCAGTACTTC
J: TRBJ2-5; size: NA; V: TRBV5-1; D: NA; CDR3: CASSLGGGEQETQYF; DNA: TGCGCCAGCAGCTTGGGGGGTGGGGAGCAAGAGACCCAGTACTTC
J: TRBJ1-5; size: NA; V: TRBV19; D: NA; CDR3: CASSNPPGLTNQPQHF; DNA: TGTGCCAGTAGTAACCCCCCGGGTCTTACAAATCAGCCCCAGCATTTT
J: TRBJ1-2; size: NA; V: TRBV11-2; D: NA; CDR3: CASSLQGSYGYTF; DNA: TGTGCCAGCAGCCTGCAGGGGAGCTATGGCTACACCTTC
J: TRBJ2-3; size: few; V: TRBV7-2; D: NA; CDR3: CASSSYTDTQYF; DNA: TGTGCCAGCAGCTCCTACACAGATACGCAGTATTTT
J: TRBJ2-3; size: NA; V: TRBV9; D: NA; CDR3: CASSVQIAADTQYF; DNA: TGTGCCAGCAGCGTCCAAATAGCGGCAGATACGCAGTATTTT
J: TRBJ1-2; size: NA; V: TRBV6-6; D: NA; CDR3: CASSPLGGLWGGYTF; DNA: TGTGCCAGCAGCCCCTTGGGAGGACTGTGGGGAGGCTACACCTTC
J: TRBJ1-6; size: NA; V: TRBV19; D: TRBD1; CDR3: CASRKTGRGSYNSPLHF; DNA: TGTGCCAGTAGAAAGACAGGGCGGGGCTCCTATAATTCACCCCTCCACTTT
J: TRBJ1-6; size: NA; V: TRBV19; D: NA; CDR3: CASMWRGGVASPLHF; DNA: TGTGCCAGTATGTGGCGGGGCGGGGTAGCCTCACCCCTCCACTTT
J: TRBJ2-5; size: NA; V: TRBV9; D: TRBD2; CDR3: CASSVNLAEQETQYF; DNA: TGTGCCAGCAGCGTCAACCTAGCGGAACAAGAGACCCAGTACTTC
J: TRBJ1-1; size: NA; V: TRBV5-1; D: NA; CDR3: CASRGGGVNTEAFF; DNA: TGCGCCAGCAGGGGTGGAGGGGTGAACACTGAAGCTTTCTTT
J: TRBJ2-5; size: NA; V: TRBV11-3; D: NA; CDR3: CASSLSFWGESGTQYF; DNA: TGTGCCAGCAGCTTATCCTTTTGGGGGGAATCGGGGACCCAGTACTTC
J: TRBJ1-1; size: NA; V: TRBV7-9; D: TRBD1; CDR3: CASSLVTGTGGKSTEAFF; DNA: TGTGCCAGCAGCTTAGTTACCGGGACAGGGGGCAAAAGCACTGAAGCTTTCTTT
J: TRBJ2-5; size: NA; V: TRBV9; D: TRBD2; CDR3: CASSWGLAEETQYF; DNA: TGTGCCAGCAGCTGGGGACTAGCGGAAGAGACCCAGTACTTC
J: TRBJ1-5; size: NA; V: TRBV5-1; D: TRBD1; CDR3: CASSLGTGWDQPQHF; DNA: TGCGCCAGCAGCTTGGGGACAGGCTGGGATCAGCCCCAGCATTTT
J: TRBJ1-1; size: NA; V: TRBV19; D: NA; CDR3: CASSGLRGNTEAFF; DNA: TGTGCCAGTAGTGGCCTGCGGGGCAACACTGAAGCTTTCTTT
J: TRBJ2-3; size: NA; V: TRBV6-6; D: NA; CDR3: CASSLSADTQYF; DNA: TGTGCCAGCAGTTTGAGTGCGGATACGCAGTATTTT